One sample yielded the 16 T cell receptor beta chains listed below, sequenced in a study of T-cell reconstitution after alpha-beta-depleted transplantation in children. The TCRbeta library was prepared with unique molecular identifiers. From the PCR reads, TCRdb called clonotypes with MiXCR, one entry per CDR3 protein. Seen here are some 350,000 distinct CDR3 sequences, about a tenth observed once, and the top ten hold 2% to 2.5%. This specimen consisted of PBMCs from the stem cell graft donor, obtained from the stem cell graft. These TCRs come from a human donor who donated a stem cell graft to a child with acute lymphoblastic leukemia.

The chain carries TRBV29-1 and TRBJ2-5, with D possibly matching TRBD1 (5 bases). V lost 0 bases to trimming and J lost 1 base, with 9 bases between them. CDR1 SQVTM and CDR2 ANQGSEA come from the germline V gene. This CDR3 is built from 14 residues. The CDR3 DNA is TGCAGCGTTGAAGAGGGGCTAGTCCAAGAGACCCAGTACTTC. It encodes CSVEEGLVQETQYF.

This clonotype was detected a few times. V usage is TRBV5-1 and J usage is TRBJ2-3; a weak D match, TRBD1 (5 bases). The length of the CDR3 is 16 residues. Trimming pared 2 bases from V and 0 bases from J, leaving 13 bases between. Germline CDR1 is SGHRS and CDR2 is YFSETQ. CDR3 region: CASSLGWTPSTDTQYF. Written as DNA, the CDR3 is TGCGCCAGCAGCTTAGGTTGGACACCAAGCACAGATACGCAGTATTTT.

The chain has TRBV7-2 and TRBJ2-1; D may match TRBD1 or TRBD2 (5 bases each). The ends were cut back, 6 bases at V and 7 bases at J, with 10 bases in the middle. The CDR3 loop spans 12 amino acids. Germline V gene lookup returns CDR1 SGHTA and CDR2 FQGNSA. CDR3 DNA: TGTGCCAGCAGGAGGGGATCGAATGAGCAGTTCTTC. It is translated as CASRRGSNEQFF. Together with reference TRBV7-2 and TRBJ2-1, the CDR3 gives the full variable domain: GAGVSQSPSNKVTEKGKDVELRCDPISGHTALYWYRQSLGQGLEFLIYFQGNSAPDKSGLPSDRFSAERTGGSVSTLTIQRTQQEDSAVYLCASRRGSNEQFFGPGTRLTVL.

Regarding this clonotype: A much bigger clone sits one base away, suggesting this may be a read error. This chain uses TRBV12-3 or TRBV12-4 with TRBJ2-1; 9 bases align to TRBD2. The CDR3 consists of 18 residues. CDR3 bases: TGTGCCAGCTGTTTAGGGCTAGCGGGGCCGAGCTCCTACAATGAGCAGTTCTTC. It yields the protein CASCLGLAGPSSYNEQFF.

This chain joins TRBV20-1 and TRBJ2-7; D tentatively reads TRBD1 or TRBD2 (6 bases each). CDR1 DFQATT and CDR2 SNEGSKA come from the germline V gene (reference sequence). Trimming removed 3 bases from V and 3 bases from J, with 9 bases in between. This CDR3 is built from 12 residues. This chain's CDR3 is CSARRGVYEQYF. CDR3 DNA sequence: TGCAGTGCTAGGAGGGGGGTCTACGAGCAGTACTTC.

This clonotype was observed a handful of times. This sequence joins TRBV6-2 or TRBV6-3 and TRBJ2-1; D call uncertain. The CDR3 consists of 14 residues. The germline V gene encodes CDR1 MNHEY and CDR2 SVGEGT. Trimming stripped 2 bases from V and 5 bases from J, with 10 bases between. The CDR3: CASSYGGSNNEQFF. The CDR3, as DNA: TGTGCCAGCAGTTACGGCGGTTCCAACAATGAGCAGTTCTTC.

This clonotype was found many times. V gene TRBV5-1 combines with J gene TRBJ2-2; D is unresolved. The CDR3 contains 14 residues. V lost 4 bases to trimming and J lost 3 bases, with 10 bases between them. In germline, CDR1 is SGHRS, CDR2 YFSETQ. Here the CDR3 DNA reads TGCGCCAGCAGCCCGGAGTCGGACACCGGGGAGCTGTTTTTT. Its translation: CASSPESDTGELFF.

This clonotype was detected only a few times. The chain employs TRBV4-1 and TRBJ2-4, with unresolved D. There are 16 residues in the CDR3. The germline gives CDR1 MGHRA, CDR2 YSYEKL. V lost 2 bases to trimming and J lost 9 bases, with 20 bases between them. CDR3 sequence (DNA): TGCGCCAGCAGCCAAAAAGGGTGGACCCCCGGCCTCATTCAGTACTTC. It yields the protein CASSQKGWTPGLIQYF.

This clonotype was counted many times. The chain couples TRBV27 to TRBJ1-6, with D possibly TRBD1 on 6 matching bases. Per germline, CDR1 MNHEY and CDR2 SMNVEV (reference sequence). The CDR3 spans 13 residues. V lost 5 bases and J lost 9, with 11 bases in between. In nucleotides, the CDR3 is TGTGCCAGCAGTGCCAGGGGCGGTTCACCCCTCCACTTT. The encoded protein is CASSARGGSPLHF.

This clonotype was observed many times. The chain combines TRBV4-3 with TRBJ2-1; D is uncertain. The CDR3 length is 15 residues. Germline assignment: CDR1 LGHNA and CDR2 YSLEER. Trimming cost V 1 base and J 3 bases, with 10 bases left between them. CDR3 sequence (DNA): TGCGCCAGCAGCCAAGGCCTAGGATTCTACAATGAGCAGTTCTTC. Translating gives CASSQGLGFYNEQFF.

The rearrangement uses TRBV20-1 and TRBJ1-1; D is unresolved. The CDR3 consists of 13 residues. Germline assignment: CDR1 DFQATT and CDR2 SNEGSKA (reference sequence). The V end was cut by 0 bases, the J end by 1 base, with 6 bases between. The CDR3 region has the DNA TGCAGTGCTAGAGATGGAGGGAACACTGAAGCTTTCTTT. It encodes CSARDGGNTEAFF.

The CDR3 region is CASSGRHYGYTF. In DNA, the CDR3 is TGTGCCAGCTCAGGGAGACACTATGGCTACACCTTC. V and J are TRBV6-6 and TRBJ1-2; D perhaps matches TRBD1 (5 bases). Germline V gene sequence: CDR1 MNHNY, CDR2 SVGAGI (reference sequence). The V end was cut by 8 bases, the J end by 3 bases, with 10 bases between. This CDR3 has 12 residues.

This clonotype showed up just a few times. J is TRBJ2-1 and V is TRBV6-5; D is uncertain. CDR1 MNHEY and CDR2 SVGAGI come from the germline V gene. This CDR3 region has 14 residues. The V end was cut by 2 bases, the J end by 4 bases, with 9 bases between. CDR3 loop: CASSYGGRYNEQFF. CDR3 DNA: TGTGCCAGCAGTTACGGCGGCCGTTACAATGAGCAGTTCTTC.

This clonotype was counted a few times. CDR3 bases: TGTGCCAGCAGTCCGTTGGCTCCCTCTGACAATGAGCAGTTCTTC. It encodes CASSPLAPSDNEQFF. The chain couples TRBV12-3 or TRBV12-4 to TRBJ2-1, with D unresolved. V shed 5 bases and J shed 5 bases, with 16 bases lying between them. The CDR3 is 15 residues long.

The CDR3 here is CASSLGPPAGAVHEQYF. CDR3 in DNA: TGTGCCAGCAGCTTAGGCCCACCCGCGGGAGCTGTCCACGAGCAGTACTTC. This chain links TRBV7-9 with TRBJ2-7; TRBD2 matches 7 bases. The CDR3 has 17 residues. Trimming removed 1 base from V and 5 bases from J; junction bases left unmatched: 14. Germline-derived CDR1 and CDR2 are SEHNR and FQNEAQ (reference sequence). Full variable domain (remainder filled in from reference TRBV7-9 and TRBJ2-7): DTGVSQNPRHKITKRGQNVTFRCDPISEHNRLYWYRQTLGQGPEFLTYFQNEAQLEKSRLLSDRFSAERPKGSFSTLEIQRTEQGDSAMYLCASSLGPPAGAVHEQYFGPGTRLTVT.

This clonotype was detected a few times. The chain carries TRBV30 and TRBJ1-2; D not certain. This CDR3 comprises 14 residues. V was shortened by 0 bases and J by 5 bases, with 13 bases between the two germline ends. The V gene's germline CDR1 is GTSNPN and CDR2 SVGIG (reference sequence). CDR3 nucleotides: TGTGCCTGGAGTGTGAAACAGTTGGCGTATGGCTACACCTTC. Encoded protein: CAWSVKQLAYGYTF.